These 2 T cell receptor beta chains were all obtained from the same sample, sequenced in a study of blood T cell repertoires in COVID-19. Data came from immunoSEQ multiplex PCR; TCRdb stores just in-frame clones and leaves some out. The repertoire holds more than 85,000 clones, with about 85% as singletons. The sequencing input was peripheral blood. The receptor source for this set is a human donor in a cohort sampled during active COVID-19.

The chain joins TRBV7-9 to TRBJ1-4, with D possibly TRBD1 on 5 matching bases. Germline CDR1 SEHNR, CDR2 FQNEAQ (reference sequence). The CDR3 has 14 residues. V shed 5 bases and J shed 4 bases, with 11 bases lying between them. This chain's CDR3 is CASSAGTFNEKLFF. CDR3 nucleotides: TGTGCCAGCAGCGCGGGGACGTTTAATGAAAAACTGTTTTTT.

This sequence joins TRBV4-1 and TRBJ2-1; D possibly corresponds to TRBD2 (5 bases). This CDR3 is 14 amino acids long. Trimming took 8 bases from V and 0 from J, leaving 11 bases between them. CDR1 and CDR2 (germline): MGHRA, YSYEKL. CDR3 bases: TGCGCCAGCGGATGGGAGAGCTCCTACAATGAGCAGTTCTTC. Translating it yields CASGWESSYNEQFF.